This paragraph reports one T cell receptor beta chain. Germline V lookup: CDR1 KGHSH, CDR2 LQKENI. This CDR3 is built from 15 residues. The V gene lost 3 bases and the J gene lost 5 bases, with 16 bases spanning the gap. Primers: 60 Vbeta forward and 13 Jbeta reverse. TCRdb's table, derived via immunoSEQ multiplex PCR, lists solely in-frame clones and lacks some. The sample lists tens of thousands of clones, approximately 68% occurring once. This specimen comes from a study of cytomegalovirus exposure and HLA in healthy donors. J is TRBJ1-1 and V is TRBV18; D might be TRBD1 (5 bases). The TCR was taken from a woman under 40 in good health and CMV-seronegative. Sequences were obtained from PBMCs. As DNA, the CDR3 is TGTGCCAGCTCACCCGACCAGGGAGGACGAACTGAAGCTTTCTTT. Translation gives CASSPDQGGRTEAFF.